One sample yielded the 18 T cell receptor beta chains listed below, sequenced in a study of blood T cells in healthy people across ages. Then a second PCR, running roughly 7 to 11 cycles, was carried out with a sample-barcoded 5' primer and a J-beta primer mix. TCRdb called the 5' RACE reads again in MiXCR, with one record for every CDR3 protein. Here the sample spans 800,000 or so distinct CDR3 sequences, around 62% being singletons. The sample consisted of blood. These receptors were collected from a man in his thirties or forties in good health.

V usage is TRBV6-6 and J usage is TRBJ2-7; TRBD2 matches 8 bases. J lost 3 bases, V lost 6 bases, and 7 bases had no gene match. Germline lookup yields CDR1 MNHNY and CDR2 SVGAGI (reference sequence). CDR3 length: 14 amino acids. The CDR3 region has the DNA TGTGCCAGCAGCCGACTAGCGTATGACTACGAGCAGTACTTC. This codes for CASSRLAYDYEQYF.

V is TRBV12-5 and J is TRBJ2-5; 8 bases are shared with TRBD1. The end of the DNA is better explained by TRBJ2-7, so the J call may be wrong. The CDR3 has 15 amino acids. CDR1 and CDR2 from the germline V gene are LGHNT and FRNRAP. The CDR3: CASEVGGQESYEQYF. The DNA of the CDR3 is TGTGCTAGTGAGGTGGGGGGACAGGAGTCATACGAGCAGTACTTC.

This clonotype has a handful of counts. The chain employs TRBV6-6 and TRBJ2-4, with no clear D. The end of the DNA is better explained by TRBJ2-7, so the J call may be wrong. Germline assignment: CDR1 MNHNY and CDR2 SVGAGI (reference sequence). The CDR3 extends over 14 amino acids. The CDR3 DNA follows: TGTGCCAGCACCGACATTGGGTCCAGGTACGAGCAGTACTTC. Protein product: CASTDIGSRYEQYF.

Comment on this clonotype: Germline and junction disagree at one end, which may indicate a read error. The chain carries TRBV7-2 and TRBJ2-1; unclear D gene. Germline values: CDR1 SGHTA, CDR2 FQGNSA. This CDR3 region has 15 residues. As DNA, the CDR3 is TGTGCCTGCAGCACCGACCGTCCCGCCTACAATGAGCAGTTCTTC. This translates into CACSTDRPAYNEQFF.

V gene TRBV10-3 combines with J gene TRBJ2-2; tentatively, D is TRBD1 or TRBD2 (6 bases each). With 0 bases removed from V and 6 bases from J, the gap between germline ends came to 14 bases. The CDR3 length is 16 residues. Germline lookup yields CDR1 ENHRY and CDR2 SYGVKD. CDR3 protein: CAISESFGGGAGELFF. The CDR3 nucleotides are TGTGCCATCAGTGAGTCGTTCGGGGGCGGTGCCGGGGAGCTGTTTTTT.

The chain joins TRBV6-1 to TRBJ1-2; TRBD1 aligns across 8 bases. This CDR3 has 14 residues. Germline CDR1 and CDR2: MNHNS and SASEGT. Trimming cost V 7 bases and J 0 bases; bases outside gene matches: 4. The DNA of the CDR3 is TGTGCCAGCATCCGGGACAGGTCTAACTATGGCTACACCTTC. This sequence encodes CASIRDRSNYGYTF.

This clonotype was picked up a small number of times. The gene calls are TRBV5-1 and TRBJ2-1; D is unclear. The closer fit of TRBJ2-7 to the DNA end suggests the J call may be wrong. Germline V CDR1 and CDR2: SGHRS, YFSETQ. This CDR3 is 13 amino acids long. The CDR3 nucleotides read TGCGCCAGCAGCTGGGCGGCAGGCCACGAGCAGTACTTC. This sequence encodes CASSWAAGHEQYF.

The sample holds many counts of this clonotype. The chain employs TRBV4-3 and TRBJ2-1, with D possibly matching TRBD2 (6 bases). V shed 3 bases and J shed 0 bases, with 12 bases lying between them. CDR1 and CDR2 from the germline V gene are LGHNA and YSLEER. The CDR3 contains 16 residues. CDR3 in amino acids: CASSHIGGDSYNEQFF. CDR3 sequence (DNA): TGCGCCAGCAGCCATATCGGCGGGGACTCCTACAATGAGCAGTTCTTC.

The J gene is TRBJ2-1, the V gene TRBV12-3 or TRBV12-4, with 9 bases lining up with TRBD2. This CDR3 has 15 residues. J was trimmed by 4 bases and V by 7 bases; bases with no gene match: 8. The CDR3 DNA sequence: TGTGCCAGCAACCTGCGGCTAGCGGGGTACAATGAGCAGTTCTTC. Translating it yields CASNLRLAGYNEQFF.

The rearrangement uses TRBV9 and TRBJ2-1; D possibly corresponds to TRBD2 (6 bases). With 2 bases removed from V and 0 bases from J, the gap between germline ends came to 18 bases. Germline values: CDR1 SGDLS, CDR2 YYNGEE. This CDR3 has 18 amino acids. CDR3 sequence: CASSVAGGAMSSYNEQFF. The CDR3, as DNA: TGTGCCAGCAGCGTGGCAGGCGGGGCCATGAGCTCCTACAATGAGCAGTTCTTC.

With respect to this clonotype: One end of the junction does not line up with germline, which may come from a read error. The V gene is TRBV5-6, the J gene TRBJ2-7; D is tentatively TRBD1 or TRBD2 (7 bases each). The CDR3 has 16 residues. Germline CDR1 is SGHDT and CDR2 is YYEEEE. The CDR3 loop is CARSHPQRDSSYEQYF. CDR3 in DNA: TGTGCCCGCAGCCACCCCCAGCGGGACAGCTCCTACGAGCAGTACTTC.

The chain has TRBV10-3 and TRBJ1-6; no firm D call. This CDR3 is 10 amino acids long. The germline gives CDR1 ENHRY, CDR2 SYGVKD. Trimming removed 7 bases at V and 7 bases at J, with 2 bases between. In DNA, the CDR3 is TGTGCCATCATCAATTCACCCCTCCACTTT. This translates into CAIINSPLHF.

This clonotype was seen only once. The chain couples TRBV7-9 to TRBJ2-1, with TRBD2 matching over 10 bases. The V and J ends lost 4 bases and 10 bases, in that order; junction bases with no gene match: 4. The CDR3 length is 13 residues. In germline, CDR1 is SEHNR, CDR2 FQNEAQ (reference sequence). The CDR3 loop reads CASSSVLAGEQFF. The CDR3 DNA sequence: TGTGCCAGCAGCTCAGTACTAGCGGGGGAGCAGTTCTTC. The full variable domain, completed using reference TRBV7-9 and TRBJ2-1, is DTGVSQNPRHKITKRGQNVTFRCDPISEHNRLYWYRQTLGQGPEFLTYFQNEAQLEKSRLLSDRFSAERPKGSFSTLEIQRTEQGDSAMYLCASSSVLAGEQFFGPGTRLTVL.

This clonotype was seen a few times. V is TRBV10-2 and J is TRBJ2-4, with 10 bases lining up with TRBD1. Germline CDR1 WSHSY, CDR2 SAAADI. The V and J ends lost 0 bases and 7 bases, in that order; junction bases with no gene match: 3. The CDR3 contains 15 residues. CDR3 DNA sequence: TGCGCCAGCAGTGAGTCGGACAGGGGGTTGAACATTCAGTACTTC. Protein product: CASSESDRGLNIQYF.

This clonotype was seen only a few times. The gene calls are TRBV2 and TRBJ2-5; 10 bases fit TRBD2. Germline CDR1 SNHLY, CDR2 FYNNEI. The V and J ends lost 3 bases and 3 bases, in that order; junction bases with no gene match: 7. CDR3 length: 16 amino acids. The CDR3 loop reads CASSDVGLAVEETQYF. In DNA, the CDR3 is TGTGCCAGCAGTGATGTTGGACTAGCGGTAGAAGAGACCCAGTACTTC.

The chain carries TRBV6-5 and TRBJ2-1; no definite D call. The CDR3 length is 15 residues. V shed 0 bases and J shed 4 bases, with 10 bases lying between them. Germline V gives CDR1 MNHEY, CDR2 SVGAGI. The CDR3 nucleotides read TGTGCCAGCAGTTACTCACCTTCGGAGTACAATGAGCAGTTCTTC. Protein product: CASSYSPSEYNEQFF.

This clonotype has more than one count but fewer than ten. V gene TRBV29-1 combines with J gene TRBJ2-3; either TRBD1 or TRBD2 may supply D (6 bases each). V lost 2 bases and J lost 0, with 12 bases in between. The germline V gene encodes CDR1 SQVTM and CDR2 ANQGSEA. The CDR3 totals 15 residues. CDR3 sequence reads: CSVERGRSSTDTQYF. The DNA of the CDR3 is TGCAGCGTTGAACGGGGGCGCTCTAGCACAGATACGCAGTATTTT.

A note on this clonotype: At one end the junction does not follow the germline gene, possibly because of a read error. The V call is TRBV6-1, the J call TRBJ2-5; TRBD1 aligns across 9 bases. The CDR3 totals 13 residues. The germline V gene has CDR1 MNHNS and CDR2 SASEGT. CDR3 protein: CASRDRGQEAQYF. CDR3 DNA: TGTGCCAGCAGGGACAGGGGCCAAGAGGCCCAGTACTTC.